This T cell receptor beta chain was recovered during a study of siplizumab effects on memory and regulatory T cells. Only a few counts were recorded for this clone. Here immunoSEQ multiplex PCR was the method, and the copy in TCRdb shows in-frame clones only, minus some. The sample has roughly 69,000 clones; over 80% are singletons. This sequence originates from a human donor in good health. Input material: memory CD4+ T cells sorted from blood.

CDR3 bases: TGTGCCAGCAGTTACTCTAACCGGGGGATGTACCCCCTCCACTTT. This codes for CASSYSNRGMYPLHF. The chain is built from TRBV6-5 and TRBJ1-6; D is possibly TRBD1 (5 bases). The V end was cut by 0 bases, the J end by 13 bases, with 16 bases between. Germline CDR1 and CDR2: MNHEY and SVGAGI. The CDR3 length is 15 residues.